This T cell receptor (beta chain) was captured in a study of control samples from healthy donors and cancer patients. The CDR3 runs to 14 residues. The table came from immunoSEQ multiplex PCR; TCRdb's copy has only in-frame clones and leaves some out. The table has 150,000 to 200,000 clones, 91% seen once. The chain combines TRBV1 with TRBJ1-1. TRBV1 is reported as a pseudogene. The sequencing sample was made of blood. This clonotype was obtained from a woman aged 25 to 45 in good health. DNA of the CDR3: TGCACCAGCAGCCAAGATCGTCAGAACACTGAAGCTTTCTTT. Translation: CTSSQDRQNTEAFF.